The T cell receptor beta chain under discussion was sequenced for a study of shared clonotypes between healthy human individuals. Donors were healthy HIV-negative adults without recently reported acute infections or vaccinations. With V trimmed by 0 bases and J by 4 bases, 16 bases remained unmatched. The CDR3 is made up of 19 amino acids. Germline V gene lookup returns CDR1 KGHSH and CDR2 LQKENI. Repertoires were generated with immunoSEQ multiplex PCR, while TCRdb's copy carries only in-frame clones and drops some. The data show fewer than 400,000 clones, roughly 70% seen once. The chain joins TRBV18 to TRBJ2-3; 7 bases fit TRBD2. This receptor was obtained from a man in his thirties or forties in good health. The specimen sequenced was memory CD4+ T cells sorted from blood. As for subset: CD45RA-negative fraction. The CDR3 DNA is TGTGCCAGCTCACCACCGCTTACTAGCGAGAGGTGGAGCGCAGATACGCAGTATTTT. Translated: CASSPPLTSERWSADTQYF.